This TCR beta chain was observed in a study of blood T cell repertoires in COVID-19. This table comes from immunoSEQ multiplex PCR, and its TCRdb copy is limited to in-frame clones, with some not included. The sample lists around 210,000 clones; around 84% were seen once. Germline assignment: CDR1 SNHLY and CDR2 FYNNEI. Losses at the gene ends were 3 bases for V and 5 bases for J; bases not matched to a gene: 6. The CDR3 spans 17 residues. This chain links TRBV2 with TRBJ2-5, with 16 bases matching TRBD2. The sequence derives from a human donor in a cohort sampled during active COVID-19. Sequencing was carried out using peripheral blood. CDR3 sequence: CASSEGTSGRAWETQYF. The CDR3 DNA reads as TGTGCCAGCAGTGAGGGGACTAGCGGGAGGGCCTGGGAGACCCAGTACTTC.